This TCR beta chain comes out of a study of blood T cell repertoires in COVID-19. Study background: Donors in the United States, Italy and Spain gave samples during acute or convalescent COVID-19. Sources were T cells, B-cell-depleted T cells, or PBMCs; the material itself was cDNA or gDNA.

V was clipped by 6 bases and J by 7 bases, with 15 bases between them. From germline, CDR1 is MNHEY and CDR2 SVGAGI. The CDR3 length is 14 residues. Original processing methods: Amplification of reference gene primers provided the estimated nucleated cell counts. Using immunoSEQ multiplex PCR, the repertoire was profiled, and TCRdb retains in-frame clones only, with some absent. That table supplies the V and J calls and clone size; D and trimming were determined from the DNA. Among fewer than 250,000 clones, 84% were seen once, and the ten largest hold more than 4.5%. The sample taken for sequencing was peripheral blood. The receptor was derived from a woman aged 70 to 79 with active or convalescent COVID-19. The rearrangement uses TRBV6-5 and TRBJ2-2; TRBD1 might be the D (5 bases). CDR3 protein: CASRVQGSGGELFF. Written as DNA, the CDR3 is TGTGCCAGCAGAGTCCAGGGTTCCGGCGGGGAGCTGTTTTTT.